The 11 T cell receptor beta chains listed next were all sequenced from one sample in a study of T-cell reconstitution after alpha-beta-depleted transplantation in children. As it was prepared, the TCRbeta library received unique molecular identifiers. Each CDR3 protein gets one entry after TCRdb re-called the PCR reads with MiXCR. The top ten hold 2% to 2.5% of the sample, which has approximately 520,000 distinct CDR3 sequences, 32% seen once. Sequenced here: PBMCs from the stem cell graft donor, sampled from the stem cell graft. These receptors came from a human donor who donated a stem cell graft to a child with aplastic anemia.

The J gene is TRBJ2-3, the V gene TRBV14; 11 nucleotides agree with TRBD2. Germline-derived CDR1 and CDR2 are SGHDN and FVKESK. CDR3 length: 15 amino acids. Trimming removed 4 bases from V and 5 bases from J; junction bases left unmatched: 5. CDR3 amino acids: CASSPLAGGRDTQYF. CDR3 in DNA: TGTGCCAGCAGCCCATTAGCGGGAGGGCGAGATACGCAGTATTTT.

The chain employs TRBV19 and TRBJ1-2; 9 nucleotides align to TRBD1. Germline CDR1 reads LNHDA; CDR2 reads SQIVND (reference sequence). Trimming took 3 bases from V and 3 from J; bases not matched to a gene: 17. The CDR3 has 19 residues. CDR3 sequence reads: CASSIQPAKDYRGHYGYTF. The CDR3 DNA sequence: TGTGCCAGTAGTATTCAACCCGCAAAAGATTACAGGGGGCACTATGGCTACACCTTC.

The chain recombines TRBV24-1 with TRBJ1-1; D possibly corresponds to TRBD1 (6 bases). The CDR3 runs to 13 residues. Deletions cut 5 bases from V and 4 bases from J, with 10 bases between. From germline, CDR1 is KGHDR and CDR2 SFDVKD. The CDR3 bases are TGTGCCACCAGTGGAGGGGGAAGCACTGAAGCTTTCTTT. This encodes CATSGGGSTEAFF.

Ten or more counts support this clonotype. The chain joins TRBV12-3 or TRBV12-4 to TRBJ1-5; D remains ambiguous. V was cut by 3 bases and J by 2 bases, with 5 bases left in between. There are 13 residues in the CDR3. The CDR3, as DNA: TGTGCCAGCAGTTTGGTGGGCAATCAGCCCCAGCATTTT. Its translation: CASSLVGNQPQHF.

The chain links TRBV20-1 to TRBJ1-1; D is undetermined. This CDR3 has 15 residues. Trimming stripped 8 bases from V and 4 bases from J, with 23 bases between. Germline values: CDR1 DFQATT, CDR2 SNEGSKA (reference sequence). The CDR3 coding sequence is TGCAGTTGCCCGGTCGGCTACAGTCTGATCACTGAAGCTTTCTTT. Amino acid sequence: CSCPVGYSLITEAFF.

This clonotype was counted only a few times. This sequence joins TRBV6-1 and TRBJ1-2, with D possibly TRBD1 on 6 matching bases. With 6 bases removed from V and 4 bases from J, the gap between germline ends came to 12 bases. Germline CDR1 and CDR2: MNHNS and SASEGT. The CDR3 spans 13 residues. CDR3 residues: CASSDGQSYGYTF. The CDR3 DNA reads TGTGCCAGCAGCGATGGACAGAGCTATGGCTACACCTTC.

This clonotype was detected a few times. J is TRBJ2-1 and V is TRBV20-1, with D maybe TRBD2 (6 bases). Germline loops: CDR1 DFQATT, CDR2 SNEGSKA (reference sequence). The CDR3 is 15 amino acids. V gave up 4 bases and J gave up 7 bases, with 20 bases separating them. CDR3 loop: CSAMMWDFRGNEQFF. In nucleotides, the CDR3 is TGCAGTGCTATGATGTGGGACTTTCGAGGAAATGAGCAGTTCTTC.

In this sample, this clonotype turned up once. V is TRBV18 and J is TRBJ1-5; D remains unclear. CDR1 KGHSH and CDR2 LQKENI come from the germline V gene. The CDR3 length is 14 residues. The V end lost 4 bases, the J end lost 0 bases, and 7 bases lay between the germline ends. The CDR3 DNA reads TGTGCCAGCTCACAGGCAGATAGCAATCAGCCCCAGCATTTT. Translated: CASSQADSNQPQHF.

The CDR3 nucleotides read TGTGCCAGCAGCTTACCATCCCGGACTAGCGGGAGAACCTACGAGCAGTACGTC. Translating it yields CASSLPSRTSGRTYEQYV. The chain combines TRBV11-2 with TRBJ2-7; 13 bases match TRBD2. CDR3 length: 18 amino acids. Germline trimming cut 2 bases from V and 2 bases from J; bases unmatched to any gene: 9. From germline, CDR1 is SGHAT and CDR2 FQNNGV.

In DNA, the CDR3 is TGTGCCAGCAGCTTGTATTCTACGTGGGACAATCAGCCCCAGCATTTT. Protein product: CASSLYSTWDNQPQHF. The J gene is TRBJ1-5, the V gene TRBV5-6; D is unclear. This CDR3 is 16 amino acids long. Germline assignment: CDR1 SGHDT and CDR2 YYEEEE. Trimming took off 1 base at V and 3 bases at J, with 14 bases between the two ends. The entire variable domain, with the rest obtained from reference TRBV5-6 and TRBJ1-5, is as follows: DAGVTQSPTHLIKTRGQQVTLRCSPKSGHDTVSWYQQALGQGPQFIFQYYEEEERQRGNFPDRFSGHQFPNYSSELNVNALLLGDSALYLCASSLYSTWDNQPQHFGDGTRLSIL.

The sample holds a few counts of this clonotype. V is TRBV24-1 and J is TRBJ2-1, with 9 nucleotides matching TRBD1. The CDR3 is made up of 13 amino acids. Germline trimming cut 1 base from V and 10 bases from J; bases unmatched to any gene: 1. The germline CDR1 and CDR2 sequences are KGHDR and SFDVKD. The CDR3 sequence is CATSDFTGGEQFF. In DNA form, the CDR3 reads TGTGCCACCAGTGATTTTACAGGGGGCGAGCAGTTCTTC.